One and the same sample provided the 21 T cell receptor beta chains below, sequenced in a study of blood T cell repertoires in COVID-19. Data came from immunoSEQ multiplex PCR; TCRdb stores just in-frame clones and leaves some out. The sample contains over 250,000 clones, 89% of which appear only once. Material for sequencing was PBMCs or T cells enriched from blood (not recorded which). Every receptor here comes from a woman in her sixties who had recovered from COVID-19.

The chain employs TRBV7-8 and TRBJ1-1; D gene unclear. Germline V gives CDR1 SGHVS, CDR2 FQNEAQ. V was trimmed by 5 bases and J by 6 bases, leaving 10 bases between them. The CDR3 has 12 amino acids. CDR3 nucleotide sequence: TGTGCCAGCAGCCAACGTCCGGCTGAAGCTTTCTTT. Translated: CASSQRPAEAFF.

V usage is TRBV27 and J usage is TRBJ2-7, with 7 bases matching TRBD1. Trimming took 5 bases from V and 6 from J; bases not matched to a gene: 4. The V gene's germline CDR1 is MNHEY and CDR2 SMNVEV (reference sequence). CDR3 length equals 12 residues. The CDR3 DNA reads as TGTGCCAGCAGTCTTACAGGGGTCGAGCAGTACTTC. Residues: CASSLTGVEQYF.

This chain uses TRBV19 with TRBJ1-1; tentatively, D is TRBD1 (5 bases). The CDR3 contains 15 residues. Germline CDR1 and CDR2: LNHDA and SQIVND (reference sequence). V shed 3 bases and J shed 4 bases, with 15 bases lying between them. The CDR3 is CASSIGRGGTTEAFF. DNA of the CDR3: TGTGCCAGTAGTATTGGCCGGGGGGGGACCACTGAAGCTTTCTTT.

J is TRBJ2-1 and V is TRBV2; TRBD2 agrees at 7 bases. V dropped 0 bases and J dropped 7; count of bases not matched to a gene: 3. CDR3 size: 14 residues. Per the germline V gene, CDR1 is SNHLY and CDR2 is FYNNEI. For the CDR3, the DNA is TGTGCCAGCAGTGAAGCAGCGGGAAGGAATGAGCAGTTCTTC. The encoded protein is CASSEAAGRNEQFF. Full variable domain (remainder filled in from reference TRBV2 and TRBJ2-1): EPEVTQTPSHQVTQMGQEVILRCVPISNHLYFYWYRQILGQKVEFLVSFYNNEISEKSEIFDDQFSVERPDGSNFTLKIRSTKLEDSAMYFCASSEAAGRNEQFFGPGTRLTVL.

Remarks on this clone: A junction end diverges from the germline sequence, so it may reflect a read error. The chain combines TRBV19 with TRBJ1-1; 7 nucleotides match TRBD1. Per the germline V gene, CDR1 is LNHDA and CDR2 is SQIVND (reference sequence). This CDR3 region has 14 residues. Written as DNA, the CDR3 is TGTGCCAGTAGTCCTAACTTTGGGACAGCACCTTCCCCCTTT. The encoded protein is CASSPNFGTAPSPF. The whole variable domain, filled in from reference TRBV19 and TRBJ1-1, reads DGGITQSPKYLFRKEGQNVTLSCEQNLNHDAMYWYRQDPGQGLRLIYYSQIVNDFQKGDIAEGYSVSREKKESFPLTVTSAQKNPTAFYLCASSPNFGTAPSPFGQGTRLTVV.

This clone has a single count. The chain joins TRBV5-1 to TRBJ1-4; D remains ambiguous. Germline V gene sequence: CDR1 SGHRS, CDR2 YFSETQ. This CDR3 spans 14 amino acids. V was cut by 0 bases and J by 7 bases, with 10 bases left in between. CDR3 DNA sequence: TGCGCCAGCAGCTTGGGGGTCGAGGGTGAAAAACTGTTTTTT. Its protein product is CASSLGVEGEKLFF.

V and J are TRBV7-3 and TRBJ2-3; tentative D call: TRBD2 (6 bases). The CDR3 extends over 14 amino acids. Germline-derived CDR1 and CDR2 are SGHTA and FQGTGA. V was cut by 4 bases and J by 0 bases, with 8 bases left in between. DNA of the CDR3: TGTGCCAGCAGCTCTGGGACTAGCACAGATACGCAGTATTTT. Its translation is CASSSGTSTDTQYF. Supplemented by reference TRBV7-3 and TRBJ2-3, the full variable domain reads GAGVSQTPSNKVTEKGKYVELRCDPISGHTALYWYRQSLGQGPEFLIYFQGTGAADDSGLPNDRFFAVRPEGSVSTLKIQRTERGDSAVYLCASSSGTSTDTQYFGPGTRLTVL.

This rearrangement joins TRBV12-3 or TRBV12-4 to TRBJ2-7, with 7 bases lining up with TRBD1. The CDR3 is 12 amino acids. Trimming removed 6 bases from V and 8 bases from J; junction bases left unmatched: 7. CDR3 sequence (DNA): TGTGCCAGCAGCTTGGGACAGTTAAAGCAGTACTTC. Translation: CASSLGQLKQYF.

This clone has just a few counts. The chain uses TRBV2 and TRBJ2-7; D unclear. The CDR3 is 11 amino acids. Germline V gives CDR1 SNHLY, CDR2 FYNNEI. With 6 bases removed from V and 3 bases from J, the gap between germline ends came to 6 bases. The CDR3 spells CASRISYEQYF. The CDR3 nucleotides read TGTGCCAGCAGGATCAGCTACGAGCAGTACTTC.

The V call is TRBV4-1, the J call TRBJ2-1; TRBD2 matches at 14 bases. The CDR3 extends over 18 amino acids. Germline V gene data show CDR1 as MGHRA and CDR2 as YSYEKL. V trimming: 1 base; J trimming: 7 bases; junction bases outside the gene matches: 9. CDR3 coding DNA: TGCGCCAGCAGCCAAGCGACTAGCGGGGGGGCAGTGCGGAATGAGCAGTTCTTC. Encoded protein: CASSQATSGGAVRNEQFF.

The table lists this clone with a count of one. Other DNA variants within this sample encode the same CDR3. This chain uses TRBV29-1 with TRBJ1-1; D call uncertain. The CDR3 runs 13 residues. CDR1 is SQVTM and CDR2 is ANQGSEA in the germline V gene. V gave up 2 bases and J gave up 2 bases, with 9 bases separating them. This CDR3 reads CSVERGINTEAFF. The CDR3 DNA reads as TGCAGCGTTGAAAGAGGGATTAACACTGAAGCTTTCTTT.

This clone was recorded only once. The chain recombines TRBV5-1 with TRBJ2-3; D is unclear. The CDR3 consists of 13 residues. Germline assignment: CDR1 SGHRS and CDR2 YFSETQ. The V gene lost 5 bases and the J gene lost 7 bases, with 14 bases spanning the gap. The DNA for the CDR3 is TGCGCCAGCAGTCCTACCGGTGGGCATACGCAGTATTTT. It encodes CASSPTGGHTQYF.

This clone is a singleton in its sample. J is TRBJ2-7 and V is TRBV7-6, with a tentative D call TRBD2 (5 bases). Germline CDR1 and CDR2: SGHVS and FNYEAQ. The CDR3 sequence is 15 residues long. V lost 5 bases to trimming and J lost 3 bases, with 17 bases between them. CDR3 nucleotides: TGTGCCAGCAGCCCCCAGGCCGGTCGGGACTACGAGCAGTACTTC. This encodes CASSPQAGRDYEQYF.

The chain carries TRBV7-2 and TRBJ1-2; D is possibly TRBD1 (6 bases). From germline, CDR1 is SGHTA and CDR2 FQGNSA. V gave up 2 bases and J gave up 2 bases, with 9 bases separating them. This CDR3 spans 14 amino acids. This CDR3 reads CASSLQGQNYGYTF. The CDR3 nucleotides read TGTGCCAGCAGCTTACAGGGGCAGAACTATGGCTACACCTTC.

V is TRBV5-1 and J is TRBJ2-3; 7 positions match TRBD2. The CDR3 loop spans 16 amino acids. The germline V gene has CDR1 SGHRS and CDR2 YFSETQ. Unmatched junction bases numbered 4, after V lost 0 bases and J lost 0 bases. DNA of the CDR3: TGCGCCAGCAGCTTGGTGGCAGCGGGGAGCACAGATACGCAGTATTTT. Amino acid sequence: CASSLVAAGSTDTQYF.

The chain carries TRBV29-1 and TRBJ2-1, with D possibly TRBD2 on 5 matching bases. Germline V lookup: CDR1 SQVTM, CDR2 ANQGSEA. Trimming shortened V by 4 bases and J by 8 bases, and 12 bases separated the two germline ends. This CDR3 comprises 12 residues. In nucleotides, the CDR3 is TGCAGCGTTGCTGGAGGTAGTCATGAGCAGTTCTTC. Its protein is CSVAGGSHEQFF.

The chain links TRBV5-1 to TRBJ1-2; 7 nucleotides line up with TRBD1. From germline, CDR1 is SGHRS and CDR2 YFSETQ. V lost 2 bases to trimming and J lost 8 bases; unmatched junction nucleotides: 9. The CDR3 has 14 residues. The CDR3 DNA reads as TGCGCCAGCAGCTTCGTACAGGGGTATGAGGGCTACACCTTC. This gives the protein CASSFVQGYEGYTF.

The chain employs TRBV29-1 and TRBJ2-5; TRBD1 matches at 7 bases. This CDR3 spans 13 amino acids. The V segment lost 7 bases and the J segment 5 bases; nucleotides outside the gene matches: 10. Germline CDR1 reads SQVTM; CDR2 reads ANQGSEA. CDR3 residues: CSAVGQARETQYF. As DNA, the CDR3 is TGCAGCGCGGTAGGACAGGCTCGGGAGACCCAGTACTTC.

The J gene is TRBJ2-7, the V gene TRBV30; 7 bases match TRBD1. Trimming at V came to 1 base and at J to 4 bases, leaving 13 bases not matched to a gene. CDR3 length: 16 amino acids. The germline gives CDR1 GTSNPN, CDR2 SVGIG (reference sequence). CDR3 sequence (DNA): TGTGCCTGGAGTGCCGTCGCGACAGGGAGATCTTACGAGCAGTACTTC. It encodes CAWSAVATGRSYEQYF.

The chain couples TRBV18 to TRBJ2-5, with D possibly matching TRBD2 (5 bases). The CDR3 spans 11 residues. CDR1 KGHSH and CDR2 LQKENI come from the germline V gene. Trimming stripped 6 bases from V and 7 bases from J, with 9 bases between. This CDR3 reads CASSYEGTQYF. DNA for the CDR3: TGTGCCAGCTCTTACGAGGGGACCCAGTACTTC.

This clone has just one count. The CDR3 DNA is TGTGCCAGCAGCTTGAATAGCGGGGACTCCTACGAGCAGTACTTC. It codes for CASSLNSGDSYEQYF. The chain employs TRBV11-2 and TRBJ2-7; 8 bases fit TRBD2. In germline, CDR1 is SGHAT, CDR2 FQNNGV. V gave up 3 bases and J gave up 0 bases; unmatched junction bases: 4. The CDR3 is 15 residues long.